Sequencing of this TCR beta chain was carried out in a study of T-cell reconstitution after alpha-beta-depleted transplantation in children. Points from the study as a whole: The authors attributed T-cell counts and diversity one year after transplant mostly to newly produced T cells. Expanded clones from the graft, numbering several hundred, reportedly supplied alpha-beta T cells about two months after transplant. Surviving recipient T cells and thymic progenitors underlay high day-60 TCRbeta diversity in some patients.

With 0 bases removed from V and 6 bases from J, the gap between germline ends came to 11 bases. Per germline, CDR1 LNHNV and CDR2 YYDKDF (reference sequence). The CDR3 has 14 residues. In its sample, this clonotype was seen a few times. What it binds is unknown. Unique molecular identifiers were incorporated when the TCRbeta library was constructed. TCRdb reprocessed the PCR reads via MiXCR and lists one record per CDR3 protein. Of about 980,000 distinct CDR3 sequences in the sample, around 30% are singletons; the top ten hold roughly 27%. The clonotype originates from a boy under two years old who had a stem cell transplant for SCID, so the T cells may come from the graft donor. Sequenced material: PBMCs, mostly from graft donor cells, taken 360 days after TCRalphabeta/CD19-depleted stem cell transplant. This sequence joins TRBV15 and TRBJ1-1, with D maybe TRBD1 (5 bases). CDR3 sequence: CATSRDSGLSEAFF. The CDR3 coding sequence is TGTGCCACCAGCAGAGATTCAGGGCTATCTGAAGCTTTCTTT.